The T cell receptor beta chain described here comes from a study of T cells in localized non-small cell lung cancer. On this clone itself: Its antigen is not identified.

Findings and limits, study-wide: Only one tumor region was sequenced, so heterogeneity remains possible. Adjacent lung held a median around 56 of the top 100 tumor clones. Increased T cell density in blood showed an association with longer overall survival.

Data came from immunoSEQ multiplex PCR; TCRdb stores just in-frame clones and leaves some out. The data show around 36,000 clones, 65% to 90% seen once. The germline gives CDR1 MNHNY, CDR2 SVGAGI (reference sequence). Trimming pared 5 bases from V and 0 bases from J, leaving 14 bases between. The CDR3 contains 15 residues. The chain has TRBV6-6 and TRBJ2-7; D possibly corresponds to TRBD1 (6 bases). The sequence was obtained from a male donor aged 60 or over with stage II lung adenocarcinoma. The input for sequencing was peripheral blood mononuclear cells, taken before any cancer treatment. The DNA for the CDR3 is TGTGCCAGCAGTACTACAGGGACGAGCTCCTACGAGCAGTACTTC. This translates into CASSTTGTSSYEQYF.